The 10 T cell receptor beta chains below were found in one sample sequenced in a study of blood T cell repertoires in COVID-19. TCRdb's table, derived via immunoSEQ multiplex PCR, lists solely in-frame clones and lacks some. The sample lists about 180,000 clones; more than 80% were seen once. The sequenced sample was PBMCs or T cells enriched from blood (not recorded which). The receptors shown here come from a man aged 35 to 55 who had recovered from COVID-19.

In this sample, this clone turned up once. This chain links TRBV5-1 with TRBJ2-1, with TRBD2 as a possible D gene (7 bases). This CDR3 has 13 amino acids. CDR1 is SGHRS and CDR2 is YFSETQ in the germline V gene. Trimming stripped 2 bases from V and 7 bases from J, with 10 bases between. In DNA, the CDR3 is TGCGCCAGCAGCTTAAAGGGGGGGAATGAGCAGTTCTTC. It is translated as CASSLKGGNEQFF.

V is TRBV7-9 and J is TRBJ2-5, with unresolved D. V lost 2 bases, J lost 0 bases, and 10 bases lay in between. In germline, CDR1 is SEHNR, CDR2 FQNEAQ (reference sequence). The CDR3 sequence is 15 residues long. CDR3 in DNA: TGTGCCAGCAGCTTAAGCCGTGTGTACCAAGAGACCCAGTACTTC. Its translation: CASSLSRVYQETQYF.

In nucleotides, the CDR3 is TGTGCCTGGGGGACAGCTGGCTACACCTTC. The encoded protein is CAWGTAGYTF. The rearrangement joins TRBV30 to TRBJ1-2, with 7 bases that match TRBD1. Germline CDR1 GTSNPN, CDR2 SVGIG (reference sequence). This CDR3 contains 10 residues. Germline trimming cut 5 bases from V and 7 bases from J; bases unmatched to any gene: 1.

This clone has just one count. V and J are TRBV12-3 or TRBV12-4 and TRBJ2-1, with D possibly being TRBD2 (5 bases). The CDR3 consists of 12 residues. Trimming stripped 3 bases from V and 10 bases from J, with 10 bases between. The CDR3 bases are TGTGCCAGCAGTTTTGTGTGGGAGGAGCAGTTCTTC. Its translation: CASSFVWEEQFF.

V is TRBV19 and J is TRBJ1-1; the D gene is possibly TRBD1 (5 bases). CDR3 length equals 13 residues. V dropped 6 bases and J dropped 7 bases, with 15 bases sitting between them. Germline CDR1 is LNHDA and CDR2 is SQIVND (reference sequence). CDR3: CASRMDGGDEAFF. CDR3 bases: TGTGCCAGTAGGATGGACGGAGGGGATGAAGCTTTCTTT.

The chain combines TRBV5-4 with TRBJ1-2, with TRBD1 as a possible D gene (6 bases). This CDR3 spans 13 amino acids. The germline V and J ends were trimmed by 5 bases and 7 bases, with 15 bases remaining between them. The germline V gene encodes CDR1 SGHNT and CDR2 YYREEE (reference sequence). The CDR3 spells CASSLTGPSGYTF. CDR3 sequence (DNA): TGTGCCAGCAGTTTGACAGGCCCTAGTGGCTACACCTTC.

The chain employs TRBV6-1 and TRBJ2-1, with D unresolved. V lost 2 bases to trimming and J lost 5 bases, with 7 bases between them. The CDR3 runs to 13 residues. Germline V gives CDR1 MNHNS, CDR2 SASEGT. CDR3 region: CASSERQNNEQFF. As DNA, the CDR3 is TGTGCCAGCAGTGAAAGACAAAACAATGAGCAGTTCTTC.

The chain uses TRBV19 and TRBJ1-1; D call uncertain. Germline values: CDR1 LNHDA, CDR2 SQIVND (reference sequence). This CDR3 comprises 15 residues. Trimming shortened V by 3 bases and J by 1 base, and 12 bases separated the two germline ends. Written as DNA, the CDR3 is TGTGCCAGTAGTATTGGTTCAGTACCGAACACTGAAGCTTTCTTT. As protein: CASSIGSVPNTEAFF.

The chain's CDR3 is CASSPDRYYGYTF. The CDR3 DNA follows: TGTGCCAGTAGCCCGGACAGGTATTATGGCTACACCTTC. The chain is built from TRBV19 and TRBJ1-2; 7 bases line up with TRBD1. Germline assignment: CDR1 LNHDA and CDR2 SQIVND (reference sequence). The length of the CDR3 is 13 residues. J was trimmed by 5 bases and V by 6 bases; bases with no gene match: 6.

V is TRBV3-1 (or the pseudogene TRBV3-2) and J is TRBJ2-2; D perhaps matches TRBD1 (7 bases). The CDR3 runs to 16 residues. V was cut by 6 bases and J by 5 bases, with 19 bases left in between. Germline loops: CDR1 LGHDT, CDR2 YNNKEL (reference sequence). CDR3 residues: CASRDTLQGRTGELFF. The CDR3, as DNA: TGTGCCAGCAGGGACACTCTACAGGGGAGGACCGGGGAGCTGTTTTTT.